This TCR beta chain was recovered during a study of shared clonotypes between healthy human individuals. Study-wide results and caveats: At large depth, rarefaction still showed sorted-subset sequencing to be incomplete.

In the original processing: With immunoSEQ giving junction-only sequences and no quality scores, filtering differed. Assay: immunoSEQ multiplex PCR; the TCRdb copy retains only in-frame clones and omits some. That table furnishes V, J and clone size, whereas the DNA furnished D and trimming. The sample has approximately 2.1 million clones, over 90% seen once. For this clone: Its antigen is still unknown.

The CDR3 is 16 residues long. Per germline, CDR1 SGHRS and CDR2 YFSETQ. This chain connects TRBV5-1 to TRBJ2-5, with D possibly called TRBD1 or TRBD2 (5 bases each). The closer fit of TRBJ2-7 to the DNA end suggests the J call may be wrong. The sequence came from a young man in good health. Some clones in this sample may be carry-over from other donors' samples. Sample: naive CD4+ T cells from PBMCs. The sample's subset: CD45RA+ positively selected. For the CDR3, the DNA is TGCGCCAGCTACCACTTAACCCCGGGACGGAGCTACGAGCAGTACTTC. Amino acids: CASYHLTPGRSYEQYF.